The 22 T cell receptor beta chains below were found in one sample sequenced in a study of PD-1 blockade in classical Hodgkin lymphoma. All patients experienced relapse after autologous stem cell transplantation, and brentuximab vedotin exposure was variable. The table came from immunoSEQ multiplex PCR; TCRdb's copy has only in-frame clones and leaves some out. Among roughly 28,000 clones, roughly three quarters were seen once, and the ten largest hold approximately 24%. The sample in question was peripheral blood mononuclear cells (PBMCs), obtained before the second cycle of nivolumab. The receptors derive from a human donor with classical Hodgkin lymphoma.

The V gene is TRBV6-5, the J gene TRBJ2-1; possibly TRBD2 for D (7 bases). The ends were cut back, 4 bases at V and 11 bases at J, with 12 bases in the middle. This CDR3 has 12 amino acids. Germline assignment: CDR1 MNHEY and CDR2 SVGAGI. The chain's CDR3 is CASSSGRGKQFF. DNA of the CDR3: TGTGCCAGCAGTTCTGGGAGGGGGAAGCAGTTCTTC.

A single count supports this clone. The gene calls are TRBV7-9 and TRBJ2-1; D not certain. CDR3 size: 11 residues. Germline V lookup: CDR1 SEHNR, CDR2 FQNEAQ (reference sequence). V lost 3 bases and J lost 4, with 1 base in between. This CDR3 reads CASSFYNEQFF. CDR3 DNA: TGTGCCAGCAGCTTTTACAATGAGCAGTTCTTC.

The V gene is TRBV13, the J gene TRBJ2-7; 13 positions match TRBD2. Looked up from germline, CDR1 is PRHDT and CDR2 is FYEKMQ (reference sequence). This CDR3 spans 17 amino acids. Losses at the gene ends were 2 bases for V and 7 bases for J; bases not matched to a gene: 11. The CDR3 region has the DNA TGTGCCAGCAGCTTATTCCCACTAGCGGGAGGGCCTTCGGAGCAGTACTTC. Translation gives CASSLFPLAGGPSEQYF.

The chain carries TRBV4-2 and TRBJ2-2, with no clear D. The CDR3 loop spans 13 amino acids. Germline V CDR1 and CDR2: LGHNA, YNFKEQ. Trimming took off 5 bases at V and 5 bases at J, with 9 bases between the two ends. The CDR3 loop reads CASSLAGTGELFF. In DNA form, the CDR3 reads TGTGCCAGCAGCTTGGCAGGTACCGGGGAGCTGTTTTTT.

The chain has TRBV19 and TRBJ1-2; a weak D match, TRBD1 (5 bases). This CDR3 contains 14 residues. V lost 3 bases, J lost 4 bases, and 12 bases lay in between. The V gene's germline CDR1 is LNHDA and CDR2 SQIVND (reference sequence). CDR3 coding DNA: TGTGCCAGTAGTATCTTACAGGCGAGCTATGGCTACACCTTC. It encodes CASSILQASYGYTF.

With respect to this clone: Distinct nucleotide sequences in the sample also encode this CDR3. The chain joins TRBV28 to TRBJ2-3; D call uncertain. The germline V gene has CDR1 MDHEN and CDR2 SYDVKM. The CDR3 has 13 residues. Trimming removed 6 bases at V and 5 bases at J, with 12 bases between. The CDR3 sequence is CASRLSLGDTQYF. The CDR3 DNA sequence: TGTGCCAGCAGACTTTCCTTGGGAGATACGCAGTATTTT.

The gene calls are TRBV7-8 and TRBJ2-7; no clear D. Germline V gives CDR1 SGHVS, CDR2 FQNEAQ. The V end was cut by 3 bases, the J end by 3 bases, with 9 bases between. The CDR3 has 13 residues. Here the CDR3 reads CASSFPLSYEQYF. In DNA form, the CDR3 reads TGTGCCAGCAGCTTTCCCCTTAGCTACGAGCAGTACTTC. Together with reference TRBV7-8 and TRBJ2-7, the CDR3 gives the full variable domain: GAGVSQSPRYKVAKRGQDVALRCDPISGHVSLFWYQQALGQGPEFLTYFQNEAQLDKSGLPSDRFFAERPEGSVSTLKIQRTQQEDSAVYLCASSFPLSYEQYFGPGTRLTVT.

This rearrangement joins TRBV4-3 to TRBJ1-1; no reliable D call. Trimming took 0 bases from V and 1 from J, leaving 9 bases between them. Germline-derived CDR1 and CDR2 are LGHNA and YSLEER. The CDR3 is 15 amino acids. The CDR3 is CASSQEGGPNTEAFF. CDR3 bases: TGCGCCAGCAGCCAAGAGGGAGGACCGAACACTGAAGCTTTCTTT.

CDR3 loop: CASSEGLAGGWETQYF. CDR3 bases: TGTGCCAGCAGCGAGGGACTAGCGGGAGGGTGGGAGACCCAGTACTTC. The chain couples TRBV7-6 to TRBJ2-5, with 16 bases matching TRBD2. Losses at the gene ends were 5 bases for V and 5 bases for J; bases not matched to a gene: 5. The CDR3 contains 16 residues. The germline V gene has CDR1 SGHVS and CDR2 FNYEAQ. Supplemented by reference TRBV7-6 and TRBJ2-5, the full variable domain reads GAGVSQSPRYKVTKRGQDVALRCDPISGHVSLYWYRQALGQGPEFLTYFNYEAQQDKSGLPNDRFSAERPEGSISTLTIQRTEQRDSAMYRCASSEGLAGGWETQYFGPGTRLLVL.

CDR3 amino acids: CAISAGGIGYTF. CDR3 in DNA: TGTGCCATCAGTGCGGGGGGAATTGGCTACACCTTC. This chain joins TRBV10-3 and TRBJ1-2, with D perhaps matching TRBD1 (5 bases). V was trimmed by 4 bases and J by 7 bases, leaving 10 bases between them. The V gene's germline CDR1 is ENHRY and CDR2 SYGVKD. This CDR3 spans 12 amino acids.

The chain links TRBV19 to TRBJ1-5, with D possibly being TRBD1 (6 bases). The CDR3 contains 15 residues. The V end lost 7 bases, the J end lost 2 bases, and 15 bases lay between the germline ends. Germline V lookup: CDR1 LNHDA, CDR2 SQIVND (reference sequence). CDR3 sequence: CASNDGSGGNQPQHF. CDR3 DNA: TGTGCCAGTAACGACGGATCAGGGGGCAATCAGCCCCAGCATTTT.

A word on this clone: This sample also contains other DNA sequences that code for the same CDR3. This sequence joins TRBV30 and TRBJ2-7; unclear D gene. The ends were cut back, 2 bases at V and 3 bases at J, with 17 bases in the middle. Germline-derived CDR1 and CDR2 are GTSNPN and SVGIG (reference sequence). The CDR3 sequence is 15 residues long. CDR3 bases: TGTGCCTGGAGTCCAACACCCTGGACCTACTACGAGCAGTACTTC. Translation gives CAWSPTPWTYYEQYF.

The chain recombines TRBV7-2 with TRBJ1-5; D uncertain. Trimming took off 6 bases at V and 2 bases at J, with 14 bases between the two ends. Germline V lookup: CDR1 SGHTA, CDR2 FQGNSA. The CDR3 contains 15 residues. This chain's CDR3 is CASSQDTGGNQPQHF. The CDR3 DNA reads TGTGCCAGCAGTCAAGACACTGGAGGCAATCAGCCCCAGCATTTT.

Only one count was recorded for this clone. The chain joins TRBV6-6 to TRBJ2-1, with D uncertain. Trimming left V 5 bases short and J 2 bases short, with 7 bases between. Germline values: CDR1 MNHNY, CDR2 SVGAGI (reference sequence). CDR3 length: 13 residues. The CDR3 sequence is CASSPDPYNEQFF. The DNA of the CDR3 is TGTGCCAGCAGTCCTGACCCCTACAATGAGCAGTTCTTC.

The V gene is TRBV19, the J gene TRBJ1-5, with D possibly matching TRBD1 (5 bases). CDR3 length equals 14 residues. V was trimmed by 6 bases and J by 0 bases, leaving 9 bases between them. CDR1 is LNHDA, CDR2 SQIVND, per germline (reference sequence). CDR3 in amino acids: CASSLDSSNQPQHF. The CDR3 coding sequence is TGTGCCAGTAGCCTCGACAGTAGCAATCAGCCCCAGCATTTT.

The CDR3, as DNA: TGTGCCACCAGCAGAGACCAGCGGGGAGGGACCCAGTACTTC. The encoded protein is CATSRDQRGGTQYF. The chain has TRBV15 and TRBJ2-5; 7 positions match TRBD2. After removal of 0 bases from V and 7 bases from J, the junction contained 5 bases not matched to a gene. CDR3 length: 14 amino acids. The germline gives CDR1 LNHNV, CDR2 YYDKDF (reference sequence).

This clone was seen a handful of times. The V call is TRBV28, the J call TRBJ1-5, with no clear D. Germline lookup yields CDR1 MDHEN and CDR2 SYDVKM. Deletions cut 5 bases from V and 9 bases from J, with 23 bases between. CDR3 size: 16 residues. This CDR3 is CASSRTSSTAGSPQHF. CDR3 in DNA: TGTGCCAGCAGTCGCACCTCGTCGACGGCCGGGTCGCCCCAGCATTTT.

This clone showed up just a few times. This chain uses TRBV28 with TRBJ1-1; weak D call: TRBD1 (5 bases). The germline CDR1 and CDR2 sequences are MDHEN and SYDVKM. There are 16 residues in the CDR3. V was clipped by 9 bases and J by 5 bases, with 25 bases between them. CDR3 sequence reads: CASRLKASGGRTEAFF. The CDR3 nucleotides are TGTGCCAGTCGCCTTAAAGCATCGGGGGGAAGAACTGAAGCTTTCTTT.

This clone was observed a handful of times. The chain combines TRBV7-2 with TRBJ1-5; D gene ambiguous. Trimming shortened V by 1 base and J by 5 bases, and 12 bases separated the two germline ends. The germline V gene encodes CDR1 SGHTA and CDR2 FQGNSA. The CDR3 covers 15 residues. The CDR3 protein is CASSLGTSGHQPQHF. DNA of the CDR3: TGTGCCAGCAGCTTAGGTACGAGTGGTCATCAGCCCCAGCATTTT.

The chain uses TRBV30 and TRBJ1-2, with D possibly being TRBD1 (6 bases). This CDR3 contains 13 residues. The V gene lost 4 bases and the J gene lost 9 bases, with 18 bases spanning the gap. Germline values: CDR1 GTSNPN, CDR2 SVGIG (reference sequence). CDR3 loop: CAWTLQGMWSYTF. The CDR3 nucleotides are TGTGCCTGGACACTACAGGGCATGTGGAGCTACACCTTC.

V is TRBV28 and J is TRBJ1-6, with D maybe TRBD1 (6 bases). V was clipped by 6 bases and J by 5 bases, with 11 bases between them. CDR1 and CDR2 from the germline V gene are MDHEN and SYDVKM. CDR3 length: 14 amino acids. The CDR3 sequence: CASRSQGHNSPLHF. CDR3 in DNA: TGTGCCAGCAGGTCACAGGGTCATAATTCACCCCTCCACTTT. Combining the CDR3 with reference TRBV28 and TRBJ1-6 gives the whole variable domain DVKVTQSSRYLVKRTGEKVFLECVQDMDHENMFWYRQDPGLGLRLIYFSYDVKMKEKGDIPEGYSVSREKKERFSLILESASTNQTSMYLCASRSQGHNSPLHFGNGTRLTVT.

Comment on this clone: The junction departs from the called germline gene at one end, perhaps through a read error. J is TRBJ2-5 and V is TRBV12-5; TRBD1 agrees at 8 bases. From germline, CDR1 is LGHNT and CDR2 FRNRAP. The CDR3 contains 15 residues. The CDR3 protein is CASGLGQVGAWAQYF. CDR3 in DNA: TGTGCTAGTGGCTTGGGACAGGTGGGGGCTTGGGCCCAGTACTTC.